The 26 T cell receptor beta chains presented below share a single source sample, sequenced in a study of beta chain features in type 1 diabetes. Expressed TCRB transcripts were sequenced after all isolated RNA was converted to cDNA. Libraries were prepared by immunoSEQ multiplex PCR; TCRdb keeps only in-frame clonotypes and omits some of them. Among about 300,000 clones listed, under 8.5% were seen once. Material: central memory CD4+ T cells from blood. Receptors originate from a woman aged 18-29 years in good health.

V and J are TRBV5-4 and TRBJ1-1; maybe TRBD1 (5 bases). Germline V gene lookup returns CDR1 SGHNT and CDR2 YYREEE (reference sequence). This CDR3 contains 13 residues. Deletions cut 7 bases from V and 0 bases from J, with 10 bases between. The CDR3, as DNA: TGTGCCAGCGGGGCGCAGGTGAACACTGAAGCTTTCTTT. Its protein is CASGAQVNTEAFF. The variable domain in full, with the rest retrieved from reference TRBV5-4 and TRBJ1-1, is ETGVTQSPTHLIKTRGQQVTLRCSSQSGHNTVSWYQQALGQGPQFIFQYYREEENGRGNFPPRFSGLQFPNYSSELNVNALELDDSALYLCASGAQVNTEAFFGQGTRLTVV.

The sample holds many counts of this clone. In nucleotides, the CDR3 is TGCGCCAGCAGCCGAGGACTAGCGGGGGTCACAGATACGCAGTATTTT. It is translated as CASSRGLAGVTDTQYF. J is TRBJ2-3 and V is TRBV4-3; 13 nucleotides line up with TRBD2. Trimming at V came to 4 bases and at J to 2 bases, leaving 3 bases not matched to a gene. Germline V lookup: CDR1 LGHNA, CDR2 YSLEER. This CDR3 comprises 16 residues.

About this clone itself: The sample holds other DNA sequences that translate to the same CDR3. V gene TRBV5-1 combines with J gene TRBJ2-3; D uncertain. Looked up from germline, CDR1 is SGHRS and CDR2 is YFSETQ. The CDR3 loop spans 13 amino acids. The germline V and J ends were trimmed by 0 bases and 4 bases, with 6 bases remaining between them. The DNA for the CDR3 is TGCGCCAGCAGCTTGGGGAGCGCAGATACGCAGTATTTT. The encoded protein is CASSLGSADTQYF.

This CDR3 is CASNSWEGNTIYF. In nucleotides, the CDR3 is TGTGCCAGCAATTCGTGGGAGGGAAACACCATATATTTT. The chain has TRBV6-5 and TRBJ1-3; D not resolved. Germline CDR1 reads MNHEY; CDR2 reads SVGAGI. This CDR3 is 13 amino acids long. The V end lost 7 bases, the J end lost 4 bases, and 11 bases lay between the germline ends.

Concerning this clone: This same CDR3 is encoded by further DNA sequences in the sample. The chain uses TRBV5-1 and TRBJ2-2, with 9 positions matching TRBD2. Germline trimming cut 3 bases from V and 2 bases from J; bases unmatched to any gene: 2. The CDR3 length is 15 residues. CDR1 is SGHRS and CDR2 is YFSETQ in the germline V gene. The CDR3, as DNA: TGCGCCAGCAGCTACGGGACTAGCAACACCGGGGAGCTGTTTTTT. It yields the protein CASSYGTSNTGELFF.

The gene calls are TRBV29-1 and TRBJ1-5, with D possibly matching TRBD1 (6 bases). This CDR3 has 15 amino acids. Germline V gene lookup returns CDR1 SQVTM and CDR2 ANQGSEA. Trimming pared 4 bases from V and 4 bases from J, leaving 17 bases between. The CDR3 protein is CSVVVKGVSNQPQHF. The CDR3 DNA is TGCAGCGTTGTGGTTAAGGGGGTGAGTAATCAGCCCCAGCATTTT.

This clone appeared a few times. CDR3: CASKGGTNTGELFF. In nucleotides, the CDR3 is TGTGCCAGCAAGGGCGGGACGAACACCGGGGAGCTGTTTTTT. The chain is built from TRBV16 and TRBJ2-2; the D gene is possibly TRBD2 (6 bases). From germline, CDR1 is KGHSY and CDR2 FQNENV. The V end lost 7 bases, the J end lost 0 bases, and 9 bases lay between the germline ends. The CDR3 is made up of 14 amino acids.

The gene calls are TRBV11-3 and TRBJ2-1; D is unclear. Germline loops: CDR1 SGHNT, CDR2 YENEEA. CDR3 length: 16 residues. Deletions cut 0 bases from V and 0 bases from J, with 9 bases between. As DNA, the CDR3 is TGTGCCAGCAGCTTAGAGGAGACAATCTCCTACAATGAGCAGTTCTTC. Translation gives CASSLEETISYNEQFF.

The chain carries TRBV6-5 and TRBJ2-7; 7 nucleotides align to TRBD1. The CDR3 runs 14 residues. Germline lookup yields CDR1 MNHEY and CDR2 SVGAGI. The trim removed 6 bases at V and 3 bases at J, leaving 8 bases unmatched. The CDR3 region has the DNA TGTGCCAGCAGGACTCGAGACAGGGTCTACGAGCAGTACGTC. This sequence encodes CASRTRDRVYEQYV.

Only a few counts were recorded for this clone. The genes are TRBV6-5 and TRBJ2-7; D call uncertain. CDR1 is MNHEY, CDR2 SVGAGI, per germline. The CDR3 runs 11 residues. Trimming stripped 6 bases from V and 3 bases from J, with 6 bases between. The CDR3 DNA follows: TGTGCCAGCAGCCATGTCTACGAGCAGTACTTC. Amino acid sequence: CASSHVYEQYF.

The chain combines TRBV29-1 with TRBJ2-3; no reliable D call. The CDR3 runs 11 residues. The V and J ends lost 3 bases and 11 bases respectively, with 12 bases between them. Germline CDR1 SQVTM, CDR2 ANQGSEA. The CDR3 sequence: CSVDRQVGQYF. The CDR3 region has the DNA TGCAGCGTTGACCGCCAGGTTGGGCAGTATTTT.

This clone was detected a few times. The chain combines TRBV5-1 with TRBJ2-5, with D possibly being TRBD2 (6 bases). This CDR3 comprises 14 residues. Trimming left V 4 bases short and J 1 base short, with 11 bases between. Looked up from germline, CDR1 is SGHRS and CDR2 is YFSETQ. This chain's CDR3 is CASSILGLQETQYF. The DNA for the CDR3 is TGCGCCAGCAGCATTCTGGGACTCCAAGAGACCCAGTACTTC.

Here the CDR3 reads CASSPDLVSGANVLTF. CDR3 coding DNA: TGTGCCAGCAGCCCCGATCTTGTCTCTGGGGCCAACGTCCTGACTTTC. This chain links TRBV7-2 with TRBJ2-6; D is ambiguous. From germline, CDR1 is SGHTA and CDR2 FQGNSA. This CDR3 contains 16 residues. Trimming took off 5 bases at V and 0 bases at J, with 11 bases between the two ends.

V gene TRBV5-1 combines with J gene TRBJ2-1; TRBD1 matches 8 bases. V lost 4 bases and J lost 8; bases outside the gene matches: 8. The CDR3 has 14 residues. Germline V gene lookup returns CDR1 SGHRS and CDR2 YFSETQ. The CDR3 is CASSRMDRADEQFF. As DNA, the CDR3 is TGCGCCAGCAGCCGGATGGACAGGGCAGATGAGCAGTTCTTC.

A few counts support this clone. V and J are TRBV2 and TRBJ2-1, with 15 positions matching TRBD2. This CDR3 spans 15 amino acids. Looked up from germline, CDR1 is SNHLY and CDR2 is FYNNEI. Trimming took 4 bases from V and 12 from J; bases not matched to a gene: 7. The CDR3 loop reads CASSARTSGGALQFF. CDR3 coding DNA: TGTGCCAGCAGTGCAAGGACTAGCGGGGGGGCCCTGCAGTTCTTC.

There are many counts of this clone. The chain combines TRBV7-9 with TRBJ1-2; 7 bases map to TRBD1. The CDR3 is 14 residues long. Germline V gene lookup returns CDR1 SEHNR and CDR2 FQNEAQ (reference sequence). With 3 bases clipped from V and 4 bases from J, the junction kept 5 bases outside the gene matches. This CDR3 is CASSLMGQTYGYTF. DNA of the CDR3: TGTGCCAGCAGCTTGATGGGACAGACCTATGGCTACACCTTC.

This clone was recorded a few times. This rearrangement joins TRBV25-1 to TRBJ2-1, with 13 bases fitting TRBD2. This CDR3 has 16 amino acids. Germline V CDR1 and CDR2: MGHDK, SYGVNS. Trimming cost V 5 bases and J 5 bases; bases outside gene matches: 6. CDR3: CASSKLAGGFHNEQFF. CDR3 DNA: TGTGCCAGCAGTAAACTAGCGGGAGGGTTCCACAATGAGCAGTTCTTC.

The chain couples TRBV5-4 to TRBJ1-1, with 8 bases matching TRBD1. The germline V gene has CDR1 SGHNT and CDR2 YYREEE (reference sequence). CDR3 length: 13 residues. V lost 4 bases, J lost 4 bases, and 3 bases stayed unmatched. The CDR3 here is CASSGGQGTEAFF. CDR3 DNA: TGTGCCAGCAGCGGAGGACAGGGCACTGAAGCTTTCTTT.

The chain carries TRBV18 and TRBJ2-1; no firm D call. V lost 2 bases and J lost 0, with 11 bases in between. Germline CDR1 is KGHSH and CDR2 is LQKENI. This CDR3 spans 16 amino acids. The CDR3 loop reads CASSPKVTTSYNEQFF. CDR3 DNA sequence: TGTGCCAGCTCACCAAAAGTGACAACCTCCTACAATGAGCAGTTCTTC. The full variable domain, rest sourced from reference TRBV18 and TRBJ2-1, is NAGVMQNPRHLVRRRGQEARLRCSPMKGHSHVYWYRQLPEEGLKFMVYLQKENIIDESGMPKERFSAEFPKEGPSILRIQQVVRGDSAAYFCASSPKVTTSYNEQFFGPGTRLTVL.

The chain uses TRBV27 and TRBJ1-2; D is unclear. This CDR3 contains 12 residues. CDR1 is MNHEY and CDR2 is SMNVEV in the germline V gene (reference sequence). V lost 8 bases to trimming and J lost 0 bases, with 7 bases between them. This chain's CDR3 is CASRETNYGYTF. CDR3 DNA sequence: TGTGCCAGCCGGGAAACTAACTATGGCTACACCTTC.

This clone was detected a few times. The chain joins TRBV29-1 to TRBJ1-3; maybe TRBD1 (6 bases). V lost 4 bases, J lost 2 bases, and 9 bases lay in between. Germline V CDR1 and CDR2: SQVTM, ANQGSEA. CDR3 length: 13 residues. The CDR3 DNA follows: TGCAGCGTTGCACAGGGAGCTGGAAACACCATATATTTT. Its translation is CSVAQGAGNTIYF.

The genes are TRBV7-8 and TRBJ1-2; D perhaps matches TRBD1 (5 bases). Germline V gives CDR1 SGHVS, CDR2 FQNEAQ. CDR3 length equals 13 residues. V lost 3 bases, J lost 4 bases, and 9 bases lay in between. The CDR3 reads CASSFGTGYGYTF. Here the CDR3 DNA reads TGTGCCAGCAGCTTCGGCACAGGCTATGGCTACACCTTC.

This rearrangement joins TRBV5-1 to TRBJ2-3, with D possibly TRBD1 on 6 matching bases. Germline V gene sequence: CDR1 SGHRS, CDR2 YFSETQ. V lost 4 bases, J lost 4 bases, and 16 bases lay in between. The CDR3 is made up of 15 amino acids. CDR3 coding DNA: TGCGCCAGCAGCCGAAGTGGGGGCTTCGCAGATACGCAGTATTTT. Amino acid sequence: CASSRSGGFADTQYF.

The rearrangement uses TRBV2 and TRBJ2-5; D perhaps matches TRBD1 (5 bases). Looked up from germline, CDR1 is SNHLY and CDR2 is FYNNEI. The germline V and J ends were trimmed by 0 bases and 6 bases, with 11 bases remaining between them. The CDR3 covers 14 residues. The CDR3: CASSEAVRAKTQYF. The CDR3 nucleotides are TGTGCCAGCAGTGAAGCCGTCAGGGCCAAGACCCAGTACTTC.

The chain carries TRBV30 and TRBJ2-4; a weak D match, TRBD2 (6 bases). The CDR3 consists of 15 residues. V shed 6 bases and J shed 1 base, with 16 bases lying between them. Looked up from germline, CDR1 is GTSNPN and CDR2 is SVGIG (reference sequence). The DNA of the CDR3 is TGTGCCTGTTTGACTAGGGCGACCGCCAAAAACATTCAGTACTTC. This codes for CACLTRATAKNIQYF.

In its sample, this clone was seen a few times. V is TRBV4-3 and J is TRBJ2-1; maybe TRBD2 (5 bases). V shed 2 bases and J shed 10 bases, with 18 bases lying between them. This CDR3 region has 15 residues. The V gene's germline CDR1 is LGHNA and CDR2 YSLEER. The DNA for the CDR3 is TGCGCCAGCAGCCAAAAAGATGGCCTCGGAGGCGAGCAGTTCTTC. It codes for CASSQKDGLGGEQFF.